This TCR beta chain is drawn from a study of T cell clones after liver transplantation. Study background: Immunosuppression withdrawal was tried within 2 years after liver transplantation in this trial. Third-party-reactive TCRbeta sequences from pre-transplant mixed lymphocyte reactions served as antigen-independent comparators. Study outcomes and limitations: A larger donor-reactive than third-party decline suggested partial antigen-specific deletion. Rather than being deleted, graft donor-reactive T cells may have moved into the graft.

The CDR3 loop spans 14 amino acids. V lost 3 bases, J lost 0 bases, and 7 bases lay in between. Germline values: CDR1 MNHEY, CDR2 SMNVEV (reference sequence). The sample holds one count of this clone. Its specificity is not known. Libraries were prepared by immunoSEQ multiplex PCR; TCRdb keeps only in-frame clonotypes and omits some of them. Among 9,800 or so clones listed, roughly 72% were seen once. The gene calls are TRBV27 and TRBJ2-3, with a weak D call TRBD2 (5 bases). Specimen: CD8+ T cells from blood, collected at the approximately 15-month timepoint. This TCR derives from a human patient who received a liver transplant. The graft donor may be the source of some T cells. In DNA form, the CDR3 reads TGTGCCAGCAGTTTGGGAGCAAGCACAGATACGCAGTATTTT. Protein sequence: CASSLGASTDTQYF.